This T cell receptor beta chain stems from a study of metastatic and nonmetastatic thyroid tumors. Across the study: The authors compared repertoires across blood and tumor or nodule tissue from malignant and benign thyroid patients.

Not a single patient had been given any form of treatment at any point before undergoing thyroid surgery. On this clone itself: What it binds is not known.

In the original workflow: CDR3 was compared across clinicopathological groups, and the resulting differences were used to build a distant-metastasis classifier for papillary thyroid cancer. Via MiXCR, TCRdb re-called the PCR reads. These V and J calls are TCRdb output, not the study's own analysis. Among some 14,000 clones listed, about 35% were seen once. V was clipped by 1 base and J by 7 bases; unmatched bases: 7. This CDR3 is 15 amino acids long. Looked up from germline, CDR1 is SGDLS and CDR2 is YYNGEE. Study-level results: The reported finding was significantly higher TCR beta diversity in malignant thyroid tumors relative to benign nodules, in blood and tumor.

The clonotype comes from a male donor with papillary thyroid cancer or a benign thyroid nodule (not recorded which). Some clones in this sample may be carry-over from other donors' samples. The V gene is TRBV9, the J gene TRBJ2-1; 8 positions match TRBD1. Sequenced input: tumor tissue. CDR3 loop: CASSVRQGAWNEQFF. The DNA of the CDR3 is TGTGCCAGCAGCGTAAGGCAGGGGGCATGGAATGAGCAGTTCTTC.